Listed here is a single TCR beta chain. Original methodology: Estimation of nucleated cell counts relied on the amplification of reference gene primers. Repertoires were generated with immunoSEQ multiplex PCR, while TCRdb's copy carries only in-frame clones and drops some. V, J and clone size derive from that table, while D and trimming were established from the DNA sequence. The sample carries 150,000 to 200,000 clones, around 86% recorded once. The data were taken from a study of blood T cell repertoires in COVID-19. Study context: COVID-19 samples collected from the United States, Italy and Spain covered acute and convalescent phases. T cells, B-cell-depleted T cells, or PBMCs supplied cDNA or gDNA.

V was clipped by 3 bases and J by 5 bases, with 13 bases between them. This CDR3 contains 13 residues. CDR1 and CDR2 (germline): DFQATT, SNEGSKA (reference sequence). The sequencing input was peripheral blood. The source is a man aged 70-80 years with acute or convalescent COVID-19. The chain is built from TRBV20-1 and TRBJ1-2, with D perhaps TRBD1 (5 bases). This CDR3 is CSASRQGGYGYTF. In DNA, the CDR3 is TGCAGTGCTAGTCGCCAGGGTGGTTATGGCTACACCTTC.